The next 28 T cell receptor beta chains were all read from a single sample in a study of blood T cell repertoires in COVID-19. Here immunoSEQ multiplex PCR was the method, and the copy in TCRdb shows in-frame clones only, minus some. Of 150,000 to 200,000 clones in the sample, more than 70% were seen once. Sequenced sample: peripheral blood. The receptors originated from a man in his forties with active or convalescent COVID-19.

CDR3 in amino acids: CASSLDDYYEQYF. The CDR3 coding sequence is TGTGCCAGCAGCTTAGATGACTACTACGAGCAGTACTTC. V usage is TRBV7-8 and J usage is TRBJ2-7; possible D gene TRBD2, 5 bases. The germline V and J ends were trimmed by 1 base and 3 bases, with 7 bases remaining between them. Germline CDR1 is SGHVS and CDR2 is FQNEAQ. CDR3 length: 13 amino acids.

This chain uses TRBV3-1 (or the pseudogene TRBV3-2) with TRBJ1-1, with 7 nucleotides matching TRBD1. CDR3 length equals 13 residues. Trimming cost V 2 bases and J 8 bases; bases outside gene matches: 5. Germline loops: CDR1 LGHDT, CDR2 YNNKEL (reference sequence). CDR3 residues: CASSQLYRGEAFF. CDR3 coding DNA: TGTGCCAGCAGCCAACTCTACAGGGGAGAAGCTTTCTTT.

The V and J genes are TRBV7-9 and TRBJ1-1; 7 bases map to TRBD1. The CDR3 is 14 amino acids. Per the germline V gene, CDR1 is SEHNR and CDR2 is FQNEAQ (reference sequence). V shed 5 bases, J shed 1 base, and the junction held 4 bases outside the gene matches. The DNA of the CDR3 is TGTGCCAGCAGCGCAGGGACAGCGAACACTGAAGCTTTCTTT. Translation gives CASSAGTANTEAFF.

This chain uses TRBV10-3 with TRBJ2-7; TRBD2 agrees at 9 bases. The CDR3 runs 15 residues. With V trimmed by 4 bases and J by 7 bases, 11 bases remained unmatched. Looked up from germline, CDR1 is ENHRY and CDR2 is SYGVKD. The CDR3 loop reads CAISVSKATSGEQYF. The CDR3 nucleotides read TGTGCCATCAGTGTATCCAAAGCGACTAGCGGAGAGCAGTACTTC.

CDR3 residues: CASSASGGAVYEQYF. DNA for the CDR3: TGTGCCAGCAGTGCAAGCGGGGGGGCCGTCTACGAGCAGTACTTC. This rearrangement joins TRBV6-2 or TRBV6-3 to TRBJ2-7, with 10 bases identical to TRBD2. The trim removed 5 bases at V and 3 bases at J, leaving 7 bases unmatched. The germline CDR1 and CDR2 sequences are MNHEY and SVGEGT. The CDR3 covers 15 residues.

The genes are TRBV15 and TRBJ1-6; 8 positions match TRBD1. The germline V gene has CDR1 LNHNV and CDR2 YYDKDF (reference sequence). The length of the CDR3 is 16 residues. Trimming took 0 bases from V and 9 from J; bases not matched to a gene: 7. This chain's CDR3 is CATSRERQGAVSPLHF. The DNA for the CDR3 is TGTGCCACCAGCAGAGAAAGGCAGGGGGCGGTTTCACCCCTCCACTTT.

This chain joins TRBV18 and TRBJ2-1, with TRBD2 matching 7 bases. The V gene's germline CDR1 is KGHSH and CDR2 LQKENI. The CDR3 extends over 17 amino acids. V shed 3 bases, J shed 0 bases, and the junction held 8 bases outside the gene matches. CDR3 bases: TGTGCCAGCTCACCCTTCGCGGGAGACATCTCCTACAATGAGCAGTTCTTC. This translates into CASSPFAGDISYNEQFF.

The chain is built from TRBV28 and TRBJ1-5, with 7 bases fitting TRBD1. The J segment lost 8 bases and the V segment lost 8 bases, leaving 9 bases of the junction unmatched. This CDR3 spans 13 amino acids. CDR1 is MDHEN, CDR2 SYDVKM, per germline. CDR3 nucleotides: TGTGCCAGCCATCAAGGGGGCGTTGAGCCCCAGCATTTT. Translated: CASHQGGVEPQHF.

This rearrangement joins TRBV7-8 to TRBJ1-6, with TRBD1 matching over 9 bases. The V gene end was trimmed by 1 base and the J gene end by 9 bases; junction bases not matched to a gene: 7. In germline, CDR1 is SGHVS, CDR2 FQNEAQ. The CDR3 is 16 amino acids. The CDR3 coding sequence is TGTGCCAGCAGCTTAGTGCTGGGACAGGGAACTTCACCCCTCCACTTT. This sequence encodes CASSLVLGQGTSPLHF.

In nucleotides, the CDR3 is TGTGCCAGCAGCGCGGGACAGGGCTTCCAAGAGACCCAGTACTTC. Residues: CASSAGQGFQETQYF. This chain connects TRBV9 to TRBJ2-5, with 9 positions matching TRBD1. With V trimmed by 3 bases and J by 1 base, 4 bases remained unmatched. Germline loops: CDR1 SGDLS, CDR2 YYNGEE. The CDR3 is made up of 15 amino acids.

The rearrangement links TRBV27 to TRBJ2-2, with D maybe TRBD1 (5 bases). The CDR3 is made up of 15 amino acids. The V end lost 5 bases, the J end lost 4 bases, and 14 bases lay between the germline ends. The germline CDR1 and CDR2 sequences are MNHEY and SMNVEV (reference sequence). The CDR3: CASSLGQTLTGELFF. The DNA of the CDR3 is TGTGCCAGCAGTCTAGGACAAACACTCACCGGGGAGCTGTTTTTT.

V usage is TRBV19 and J usage is TRBJ1-2; D gene uncertain. The CDR3 runs 8 residues. CDR1 is LNHDA and CDR2 is SQIVND in the germline V gene (reference sequence). V shed 10 bases and J shed 8 bases, with 5 bases lying between them. Written as DNA, the CDR3 is TGTGCCACACAGGGCTACACCTTC. Its protein is CATQGYTF.

V usage is TRBV2 and J usage is TRBJ1-2; D ambiguous. This CDR3 is built from 16 residues. V gave up 1 base and J gave up 0 bases, with 12 bases separating them. Germline CDR1 is SNHLY and CDR2 is FYNNEI. As DNA, the CDR3 is TGTGCCAGCAGTGAAGTTTGGGCAAGATCTAACTATGGCTACACCTTC. Translation: CASSEVWARSNYGYTF.

This clone was seen once. The rearrangement uses TRBV10-3 and TRBJ1-4, with 7 bases aligning to TRBD1. In germline, CDR1 is ENHRY, CDR2 SYGVKD. V dropped 4 bases and J dropped 0; count of bases not matched to a gene: 11. This CDR3 contains 18 residues. CDR3 region: CAISVGDSSLATNEKLFF. CDR3 bases: TGTGCCATCAGTGTAGGGGACAGTTCCCTTGCAACTAATGAAAAACTGTTTTTT.

V and J are TRBV5-1 and TRBJ2-7; TRBD1 agrees at 8 bases. CDR3 length equals 14 residues. Trimming at V came to 3 bases and at J to 3 bases, leaving 5 bases not matched to a gene. Germline CDR1 reads SGHRS; CDR2 reads YFSETQ. CDR3 protein: CASSYRTGFYEQYF. In nucleotides, the CDR3 is TGCGCCAGCAGCTACCGGACAGGGTTCTACGAGCAGTACTTC.

The gene calls are TRBV7-2 and TRBJ2-5, with TRBD1 identical over 8 bases. V lost 1 base, J lost 2 bases, and 6 bases stayed unmatched. Looked up from germline, CDR1 is SGHTA and CDR2 is FQGNSA. The CDR3 has 16 amino acids. The CDR3 spells CASSLVPRGQQETQYF. The CDR3 DNA reads TGTGCCAGCAGCTTAGTTCCCAGGGGGCAACAAGAGACCCAGTACTTC.

This clone was detected once. V is TRBV7-3 and J is TRBJ1-2; 7 bases match TRBD1. The CDR3 extends over 16 amino acids. Germline loops: CDR1 SGHTA, CDR2 FQGTGA. The J segment lost 6 bases and the V segment lost 3 bases, leaving 13 bases of the junction unmatched. CDR3 region: CASSLSGTERPDGYTF. DNA for the CDR3: TGTGCCAGCAGCTTGTCCGGGACAGAGCGACCGGATGGCTACACCTTC.

The chain uses TRBV5-1 and TRBJ2-2, with a possible D match to TRBD2 (6 bases). The CDR3 covers 16 residues. V was clipped by 7 bases and J by 2 bases, with 18 bases between them. In germline, CDR1 is SGHRS, CDR2 YFSETQ. CDR3 sequence: CASGGTGRINTGELFF. The CDR3 nucleotides are TGCGCCAGCGGGGGGACTGGGAGAATTAACACCGGGGAGCTGTTTTTT.

This clone was picked up one time. The chain uses TRBV3-1 (or the pseudogene TRBV3-2) and TRBJ2-5; 9 nucleotides align to TRBD1. This CDR3 spans 15 amino acids. The V segment lost 4 bases and the J segment 2 bases; nucleotides outside the gene matches: 5. Germline V gene data show CDR1 as LGHDT and CDR2 as YNNKEL (reference sequence). The CDR3 DNA is TGTGCCAGCAGCCCGGACAGGGGCAGACAAGAGACCCAGTACTTC. Encoded protein: CASSPDRGRQETQYF.

The chain couples TRBV5-4 to TRBJ2-5, with 7 positions matching TRBD1. Germline lookup yields CDR1 SGHNT and CDR2 YYREEE (reference sequence). The CDR3 runs 14 residues. The V and J ends lost 4 bases and 1 base, in that order; junction bases with no gene match: 4. CDR3 DNA: TGTGCCAGCAGCCCTGGACAGGTCCAAGAGACCCAGTACTTC. Its protein is CASSPGQVQETQYF.

V gene TRBV2 combines with J gene TRBJ1-4; perhaps TRBD1 as D (5 bases). Trimming removed 3 bases at V and 7 bases at J, with 15 bases between. This CDR3 contains 15 residues. Germline assignment: CDR1 SNHLY and CDR2 FYNNEI. The CDR3 DNA sequence: TGTGCCAGCAGTGACTCAGGGCAGGAGTTTGAAAAACTGTTTTTT. Translated, it gives CASSDSGQEFEKLFF.

The rearrangement uses TRBV24-1 and TRBJ2-1; TRBD2 matches 9 bases. CDR1 is KGHDR and CDR2 is SFDVKD in the germline V gene. The CDR3 spans 17 residues. Germline trimming cut 4 bases from V and 4 bases from J; bases unmatched to any gene: 10. The chain's CDR3 is CATSERGGLADYNEQFF. The CDR3 DNA reads TGTGCCACCAGTGAGCGAGGGGGACTAGCCGATTACAATGAGCAGTTCTTC.

This chain joins TRBV9 and TRBJ1-2; 8 bases are a match to TRBD1. V trimming: 1 base; J trimming: 8 bases; junction bases outside the gene matches: 7. The CDR3 totals 14 residues. Germline-derived CDR1 and CDR2 are SGDLS and YYNGEE. CDR3 DNA sequence: TGTGCCAGCAGCGTATCCTCAGGGGGCAGGGGCTACACCTTC. It yields the protein CASSVSSGGRGYTF. Full variable domain (outside the CDR3, taken from reference TRBV9 and TRBJ1-2): DSGVTQTPKHLITATGQRVTLRCSPRSGDLSVYWYQQSLDQGLQFLIQYYNGEERAKGNILERFSAQQFPDLHSELNLSSLELGDSALYFCASSVSSGGRGYTFGSGTRLTVV.

The chain is built from TRBV15 and TRBJ2-1; D might be TRBD1 (6 bases). CDR3 size: 13 residues. Germline V gives CDR1 LNHNV, CDR2 YYDKDF (reference sequence). Trimming shortened V by 5 bases and J by 7 bases, and 12 bases separated the two germline ends. DNA of the CDR3: TGTGCCACCAGCTTCCAAGACAGGAATGAGCAGTTCTTC. Translated, it gives CATSFQDRNEQFF.

The CDR3 spells CATSAGGTGTYEQYF. The DNA for the CDR3 is TGTGCCACCAGTGCGGGGGGGACAGGGACATACGAGCAGTACTTC. The J gene is TRBJ2-7, the V gene TRBV24-1, with D possibly matching TRBD1 (9 bases). Germline-derived CDR1 and CDR2 are KGHDR and SFDVKD. Trimming left V 5 bases short and J 4 bases short, with 17 bases between. The CDR3 has 15 amino acids.

The chain links TRBV19 to TRBJ2-6, with unresolved D. V lost 7 bases, J lost 0 bases, and 7 bases lay in between. The length of the CDR3 is 14 residues. In germline, CDR1 is LNHDA, CDR2 SQIVND (reference sequence). In nucleotides, the CDR3 is TGTGCCAGTACCGTTTACTCTGGGGCCAACGTCCTGACTTTC. It specifies CASTVYSGANVLTF. Filled out from reference TRBV19 and TRBJ2-6, the complete variable domain reads DGGITQSPKYLFRKEGQNVTLSCEQNLNHDAMYWYRQDPGQGLRLIYYSQIVNDFQKGDIAEGYSVSREKKESFPLTVTSAQKNPTAFYLCASTVYSGANVLTFGAGSRLTVL.

The V and J genes are TRBV2 and TRBJ2-1; D call uncertain. V dropped 9 bases and J dropped 3 bases, with 15 bases sitting between them. From germline, CDR1 is SNHLY and CDR2 FYNNEI. The length of the CDR3 is 14 residues. In nucleotides, the CDR3 is TGTGCCAGTGGAGAGAGACTCCTCTACAATGAGCAGTTCTTC. As protein: CASGERLLYNEQFF.

This chain joins TRBV12-3 or TRBV12-4 and TRBJ1-1; D remains ambiguous. V lost 2 bases and J 6 bases, leaving 7 bases between the germline ends. The CDR3 is made up of 12 amino acids. The CDR3 region is CASSLSGAEAFF. CDR3 nucleotide sequence: TGTGCCAGCAGTTTAAGCGGGGCTGAAGCTTTCTTT.